These 19 T cell receptor beta chains came from one sample sequenced in a study of blood T cell repertoires in COVID-19. Only in-frame clones appear in the TCRdb table, and some are missing; sequencing was by immunoSEQ multiplex PCR. This repertoire shows 250,000 to 400,000 clones, around nine tenths found once; its top ten account for 1%. Sequencing was performed on peripheral blood. The receptors were gathered from a man aged 45 to 65 with active or convalescent COVID-19.

The rearrangement joins TRBV7-6 to TRBJ2-2; 11 bases line up with TRBD1. Losses at the gene ends were 4 bases for V and 8 bases for J; bases not matched to a gene: 9. This CDR3 spans 16 amino acids. Germline loops: CDR1 SGHVS, CDR2 FNYEAQ. CDR3 in DNA: TGTGCCAGCAGCTCAGGACAGGGGGCCCAACCGGGGGAGCTGTTTTTT. Protein sequence: CASSSGQGAQPGELFF.

This clone is a singleton in its sample. The chain combines TRBV5-1 with TRBJ1-1; tentatively, D is TRBD1 (6 bases). V lost 4 bases and J lost 5, with 9 bases in between. The V gene's germline CDR1 is SGHRS and CDR2 YFSETQ. This CDR3 region has 12 residues. CDR3 bases: TGCGCCAGCAGCGAACAGGGTACTGAAGCTTTCTTT. Translating it yields CASSEQGTEAFF.

For this clone: The junction departs from the called germline gene at one end, perhaps through a read error. This sequence joins TRBV20-1 and TRBJ2-5, with D possibly being TRBD2 (6 bases). The CDR3 extends over 11 amino acids. The germline gives CDR1 DFQATT, CDR2 SNEGSKA (reference sequence). This CDR3 reads CSTSREETQYF. CDR3 DNA: TGCAGTACTAGTCGGGAGGAGACCCAGTACTTC.

The chain combines TRBV6-2 or TRBV6-3 with TRBJ2-1; 8 bases map to TRBD2. Trimming removed 8 bases from V and 7 bases from J; junction bases left unmatched: 4. The germline V gene encodes CDR1 MNHEY and CDR2 SVGEGT. The CDR3 runs to 12 residues. CDR3: CASRRGGNEQFF. The CDR3 DNA reads TGTGCCAGCCGCCGCGGGGGGAATGAGCAGTTCTTC.

The genes are TRBV4-1 and TRBJ1-1; possible D gene TRBD1, 6 bases. The germline V gene has CDR1 MGHRA and CDR2 YSYEKL. The CDR3 is 15 amino acids. V lost 2 bases and J lost 4, with 14 bases in between. The CDR3 DNA follows: TGCGCCAGCAGCCAAAGGGGAGGGGGTGGCACTGAAGCTTTCTTT. It yields the protein CASSQRGGGGTEAFF.

The CDR3 DNA reads as TGCAGCGTTGAAGATCATGTGGGCGGCTACACCTTC. This gives the protein CSVEDHVGGYTF. This chain joins TRBV29-1 and TRBJ1-2; D not resolved. Deletions cut 0 bases from V and 8 bases from J, with 10 bases between. This CDR3 contains 12 residues. Germline lookup yields CDR1 SQVTM and CDR2 ANQGSEA. The full variable domain, in which reference TRBV29-1 and TRBJ1-2 provide the parts outside the CDR3, is SAVISQKPSRDICQRGTSLTIQCQVDSQVTMMFWYRQQPGQSLTLIATANQGSEATYESGFVIDKFPISRPNLTFSTLTVSNMSPEDSSIYLCSVEDHVGGYTFGSGTRLTVV.

This clone was detected a few times. The chain couples TRBV4-2 to TRBJ2-1; 7 bases are a match to TRBD2. CDR3 length: 17 amino acids. CDR1 and CDR2 from the germline V gene are LGHNA and YNFKEQ. V shed 1 base and J 4 bases; nucleotides not matched to a gene: 10. The CDR3 is CASSQGRGGSVYNEQFF. CDR3 DNA: TGTGCCAGCAGCCAAGGTCGGGGCGGGAGTGTGTACAATGAGCAGTTCTTC.

This chain connects TRBV6-6 to TRBJ1-3; 9 nucleotides agree with TRBD1. The CDR3 length is 16 residues. V shed 11 bases and J 0 bases; nucleotides not matched to a gene: 11. Germline V lookup: CDR1 MNHNY, CDR2 SVGAGI (reference sequence). CDR3 amino acids: CAGWTGEHYSGNTIYF. CDR3 nucleotide sequence: TGTGCCGGATGGACAGGGGAACATTACTCTGGAAACACCATATATTTT.

This clone was counted a few times. The genes are TRBV24-1 and TRBJ1-2, with 7 nucleotides matching TRBD1. V trimming: 2 bases; J trimming: 4 bases; junction bases outside the gene matches: 3. The CDR3 is 14 amino acids. Germline loops: CDR1 KGHDR, CDR2 SFDVKD. In nucleotides, the CDR3 is TGTGCCACCAGTGATTCGGGACAGTTCTATGGCTACACCTTC. Translated, it gives CATSDSGQFYGYTF.

Here the CDR3 DNA reads TGTGCCAGCAGCTCCCCGGGGGGCGCATTTAATTCACCCCTCCACTTT. Amino acid sequence: CASSSPGGAFNSPLHF. This chain uses TRBV7-2 with TRBJ1-6, with D possibly matching TRBD1 (6 bases). The CDR3 loop spans 16 amino acids. The germline V and J ends were trimmed by 4 bases and 6 bases, with 16 bases remaining between them. Germline CDR1 SGHTA, CDR2 FQGNSA. Full variable domain (rest looked up from reference TRBV7-2 and TRBJ1-6): GAGVSQSPSNKVTEKGKDVELRCDPISGHTALYWYRQSLGQGLEFLIYFQGNSAPDKSGLPSDRFSAERTGGSVSTLTIQRTQQEDSAVYLCASSSPGGAFNSPLHFGNGTRLTVT.

Turning to this clone: Other nucleotide sequences from this sample produce the same CDR3. This rearrangement joins TRBV27 to TRBJ2-7; D might be TRBD2 (5 bases). From germline, CDR1 is MNHEY and CDR2 SMNVEV (reference sequence). This CDR3 has 14 amino acids. Trimming pared 3 bases from V and 0 bases from J, leaving 9 bases between. CDR3 protein: CASSFGGSSYEQYF. CDR3 in DNA: TGTGCCAGCAGTTTTGGTGGGAGCTCCTACGAGCAGTACTTC.

The chain couples TRBV29-1 to TRBJ1-2, with TRBD1 matching 9 bases. The V gene's germline CDR1 is SQVTM and CDR2 ANQGSEA. The CDR3 length is 12 residues. V shed 2 bases, J shed 6 bases, and the junction held 1 base outside the gene matches. Here the CDR3 DNA reads TGCAGCGTTGAACGGACAGGGGATGGCTACACCTTC. It encodes CSVERTGDGYTF.

As DNA, the CDR3 is TGTGCCAGCAGCGATAGCGGGGGGCGGGAGACCCAGTACTTC. Residues: CASSDSGGRETQYF. The chain recombines TRBV7-2 with TRBJ2-5; TRBD2 aligns across 10 bases. The CDR3 is 14 residues long. Germline CDR1 reads SGHTA; CDR2 reads FQGNSA. Trimming cost V 5 bases and J 5 bases; bases outside gene matches: 5.

J is TRBJ1-4 and V is TRBV4-2; 9 bases are a match to TRBD1. CDR3 size: 15 residues. Looked up from germline, CDR1 is LGHNA and CDR2 is YNFKEQ. The junction had 7 bases not matched to a gene; V was cut back by 3 bases and J by 8 bases. CDR3 DNA sequence: TGTGCCAGCAGCCAGGACAGGGGAAGGATGGAAAAACTGTTTTTT. It is translated as CASSQDRGRMEKLFF.

CDR3 in DNA: TGTGCCATTAGGGGATTGACAGGGTACACAGATACGCAGTATTTT. This translates into CAIRGLTGYTDTQYF. The genes are TRBV6-5 and TRBJ2-3; 7 nucleotides match TRBD1. Per germline, CDR1 MNHEY and CDR2 SVGAGI. The CDR3 is 15 amino acids. Trimming removed 10 bases from V and 2 bases from J; junction bases left unmatched: 12.

This chain links TRBV9 with TRBJ2-3, with 7 bases matching TRBD2. With 3 bases clipped from V and 4 bases from J, the junction kept 14 bases outside the gene matches. The germline CDR1 and CDR2 sequences are SGDLS and YYNGEE. The CDR3 extends over 17 amino acids. CDR3 sequence: CASSATGGLGLADTQYF. The CDR3 bases are TGTGCCAGCAGCGCCACTGGTGGACTAGGGCTAGCAGATACGCAGTATTTT.

The rearrangement uses TRBV4-3 and TRBJ2-1; 8 bases fit TRBD2. CDR3 length: 19 amino acids. Germline trimming cut 1 base from V and 0 bases from J; bases unmatched to any gene: 11. Germline-derived CDR1 and CDR2 are LGHNA and YSLEER. The CDR3 DNA follows: TGCGCCAGCAGCCAAGCAATAAGAGCGGGGGAACTCTCCTACAATGAGCAGTTCTTC. Translated, it gives CASSQAIRAGELSYNEQFF.

The CDR3 spells CASRPTGGSYGYTF. CDR3 nucleotides: TGTGCCAGCAGACCGACAGGGGGTTCCTATGGCTACACCTTC. The rearrangement uses TRBV6-5 and TRBJ1-2; 9 bases map to TRBD1. Germline V CDR1 and CDR2: MNHEY, SVGAGI. CDR3 size: 14 residues. J lost 4 bases, V lost 6 bases, and 6 bases had no gene match.

The chain couples TRBV7-9 to TRBJ2-3, with a possible D match to TRBD1 (6 bases). CDR3 size: 14 residues. CDR1 and CDR2 (germline): SEHNR, FQNEAQ (reference sequence). V was cut by 5 bases and J by 0 bases, with 9 bases left in between. The CDR3 sequence: CASSRTASTDTQYF. CDR3 nucleotides: TGTGCCAGCAGCAGGACAGCTAGCACAGATACGCAGTATTTT.